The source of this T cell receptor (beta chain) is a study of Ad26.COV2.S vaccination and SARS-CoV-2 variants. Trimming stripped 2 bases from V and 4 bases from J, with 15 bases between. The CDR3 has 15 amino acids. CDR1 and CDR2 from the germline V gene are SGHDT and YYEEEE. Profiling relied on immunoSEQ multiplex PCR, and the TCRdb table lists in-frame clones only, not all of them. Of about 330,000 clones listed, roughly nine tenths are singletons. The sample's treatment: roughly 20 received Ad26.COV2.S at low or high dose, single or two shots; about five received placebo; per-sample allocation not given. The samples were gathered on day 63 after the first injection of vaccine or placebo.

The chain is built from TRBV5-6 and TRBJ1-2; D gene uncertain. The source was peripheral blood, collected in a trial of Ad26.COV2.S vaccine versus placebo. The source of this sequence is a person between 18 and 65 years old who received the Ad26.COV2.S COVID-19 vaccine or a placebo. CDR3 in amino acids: CASSFIAGSLYGYTF. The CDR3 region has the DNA TGTGCCAGCAGCTTTATTGCGGGGAGTCTCTATGGCTACACCTTC.